Each of the 32 T cell receptor beta chains below was sequenced from the same sample in a study of T cell repertoires in cytomegalovirus infection. TCRdb itself ran the reads through MiXCR, one entry per CDR3 protein. The repertoire has roughly 320,000 distinct CDR3 sequences, around 10% of them found once; the top ten carry less than 3%. Material: PBMCs. The receptors stem from a human donor in good health (CMV status not recorded). Some clones in this sample may be carry-over from other donors' samples.

This clonotype has a count of ten or more. The gene calls are TRBV7-9 and TRBJ1-1, with unresolved D. V lost 4 bases and J 7 bases, leaving 10 bases between the germline ends. Germline V gene sequence: CDR1 SEHNR, CDR2 FQNEAQ (reference sequence). CDR3 size: 12 residues. In DNA form, the CDR3 reads TGTGCCAGCAGCTATACAGAAGTTGAAGCTTTCTTT. This codes for CASSYTEVEAFF.

This clonotype was picked up many times. The genes are TRBV10-2 and TRBJ2-7; TRBD2 matches at 12 bases. J gave up 6 bases and V 3 bases, and 9 bases lay outside the gene matches. The germline gives CDR1 WSHSY, CDR2 SAAADI. The CDR3 runs to 16 residues. The CDR3 sequence: CASSEGLAGGQVEQYF. For the CDR3, the DNA is TGCGCCAGCAGTGAAGGCCTAGCGGGGGGGCAGGTCGAGCAGTACTTC.

This clonotype was recorded at least ten times. The chain employs TRBV12-3 or TRBV12-4 and TRBJ2-1, with no clear D. With 7 bases removed from V and 5 bases from J, the gap between germline ends came to 9 bases. The CDR3 contains 12 residues. CDR3 protein: CASKSGHNEQFF. CDR3 coding DNA: TGTGCCAGCAAGTCCGGGCACAATGAGCAGTTCTTC.

The genes are TRBV20-1 and TRBJ1-2; possible D gene TRBD1, 5 bases. The CDR3 consists of 14 residues. From germline, CDR1 is DFQATT and CDR2 SNEGSKA (reference sequence). The V and J ends lost 2 bases and 2 bases respectively, with 12 bases between them. CDR3 coding DNA: TGCAGTGCTAGAAGGGGAGGAAACAACTATGGCTACACCTTC. Translating gives CSARRGGNNYGYTF.

This clonotype was found many times. The chain has TRBV29-1 and TRBJ1-1; tentative D call: TRBD1 (5 bases). This CDR3 contains 13 residues. V lost 6 bases and J 6 bases, leaving 17 bases between the germline ends. Germline V gene lookup returns CDR1 SQVTM and CDR2 ANQGSEA. In nucleotides, the CDR3 is TGCAGCGTAAGGGCCTCAGGGAAGCCTGAAGCTTTCTTT. Amino acids: CSVRASGKPEAFF.

The sample holds many counts of this clonotype. The rearrangement joins TRBV29-1 to TRBJ1-1, with a possible D match to TRBD1 (5 bases). CDR1 and CDR2 (germline): SQVTM, ANQGSEA. The length of the CDR3 is 11 residues. Trimming shortened V by 3 bases and J by 5 bases, and 7 bases separated the two germline ends. The CDR3 spells CSVDRGTEAFF. The CDR3 nucleotides are TGCAGCGTTGACCGGGGGACTGAAGCTTTCTTT.

This clonotype was recorded many times. The genes are TRBV4-3 and TRBJ1-1; D not certain. This CDR3 contains 13 residues. V shed 4 bases and J shed 3 bases, with 9 bases lying between them. Germline lookup yields CDR1 LGHNA and CDR2 YSLEER. The CDR3, as DNA: TGCGCCAGCAGCCCGGGGTATGACACTGAAGCTTTCTTT. This gives the protein CASSPGYDTEAFF.

The chain employs TRBV20-1 and TRBJ2-7; D ambiguous. This CDR3 region has 12 residues. Trimming took 6 bases from V and 1 from J, leaving 10 bases between them. Germline values: CDR1 DFQATT, CDR2 SNEGSKA (reference sequence). The CDR3 DNA follows: TGCAGTGCACCGTCGAATTCCTACGAGCAGTACTTC. Its protein is CSAPSNSYEQYF.

V gene TRBV24-1 combines with J gene TRBJ1-4; weak D call: TRBD1 (6 bases). Germline-derived CDR1 and CDR2 are KGHDR and SFDVKD. Trimming removed 5 bases from V and 4 bases from J, with 13 bases in between. The CDR3 contains 15 residues. In DNA form, the CDR3 reads TGTGCCACCAGTGGTGCGGACAGCCATAATGAAAAACTGTTTTTT. It translates to CATSGADSHNEKLFF.

This sequence joins TRBV19 and TRBJ2-7; D unclear. The CDR3 covers 11 residues. Trimming took off 11 bases at V and 2 bases at J, with 10 bases between the two ends. Germline-derived CDR1 and CDR2 are LNHDA and SQIVND (reference sequence). The CDR3 sequence is CALGGPYEQYV. The CDR3 region has the DNA TGTGCCCTCGGCGGTCCCTACGAGCAGTACGTC.

The chain links TRBV29-1 to TRBJ2-5, with a possible D match to TRBD2 (6 bases). V was trimmed by 4 bases and J by 3 bases, leaving 12 bases between them. Germline lookup yields CDR1 SQVTM and CDR2 ANQGSEA. This CDR3 is 13 amino acids long. The CDR3 sequence: CSVATWGEETQYF. In DNA, the CDR3 is TGCAGCGTTGCCACCTGGGGGGAAGAGACCCAGTACTTC.

At least ten counts were recorded for this clonotype. The chain couples TRBV7-8 to TRBJ2-2, with D unresolved. The V gene's germline CDR1 is SGHVS and CDR2 FQNEAQ. The germline V and J ends were trimmed by 2 bases and 7 bases, with 2 bases remaining between them. The CDR3 spans 11 residues. CDR3 bases: TGTGCCAGCAGCTTAATCGGGGAGCTGTTTTTT. Its protein is CASSLIGELFF.

The sample holds many counts of this clonotype. This chain connects TRBV6-5 to TRBJ2-7; 7 nucleotides match TRBD1. The CDR3 consists of 15 residues. Germline V gene lookup returns CDR1 MNHEY and CDR2 SVGAGI. V lost 6 bases, J lost 6 bases, and 14 bases stayed unmatched. CDR3 amino acids: CASRETGKVHAEQYV. The CDR3 bases are TGTGCCAGCAGGGAGACAGGGAAGGTCCACGCCGAGCAGTACGTC.

This clonotype was counted at least ten times. This chain uses TRBV20-1 with TRBJ2-7; D is perhaps TRBD2 (6 bases). The CDR3 length is 14 residues. V lost 0 bases, J lost 2 bases, and 11 bases lay in between. The germline CDR1 and CDR2 sequences are DFQATT and SNEGSKA (reference sequence). As DNA, the CDR3 is TGCAGTGCTAGAGATAGGAGGGATACCTACGAGCAGTACTTC. Amino acids: CSARDRRDTYEQYF.

This chain connects TRBV10-3 to TRBJ2-7; the D gene is possibly TRBD1 (5 bases). Trimming shortened V by 6 bases and J by 3 bases, and 18 bases separated the two germline ends. This CDR3 has 15 amino acids. The V gene's germline CDR1 is ENHRY and CDR2 SYGVKD. The CDR3 here is CAISPGPRTNYEQYV. The CDR3 DNA follows: TGTGCCATCAGCCCGGGCCCCCGGACAAACTACGAGCAGTACGTC.

In its sample, this clonotype was seen a few times. The CDR3 reads CSILGTSYEQYF. The CDR3 coding sequence is TGCAGCATCCTCGGGACTAGCTACGAGCAGTACTTC. This chain uses TRBV29-1 with TRBJ2-7; 8 bases align to TRBD2. V gave up 8 bases and J gave up 3 bases; unmatched junction bases: 6. The germline V gene encodes CDR1 SQVTM and CDR2 ANQGSEA. There are 12 residues in the CDR3.

This clonotype was recorded at least ten times. The rearrangement joins TRBV7-6 to TRBJ1-2; no reliable D call. The CDR3 has 12 residues. Germline CDR1 and CDR2: SGHVS and FNYEAQ. The germline V and J ends were trimmed by 8 bases and 8 bases, with 15 bases remaining between them. CDR3 sequence: CASGQNAGGYTF. CDR3 in DNA: TGTGCCAGCGGGCAAAATGCGGGAGGCTACACCTTC.

This clonotype was seen at least ten times. The CDR3 here is CASSGGGPYNEQFF. In nucleotides, the CDR3 is TGTGCCAGCAGTGGCGGGGGCCCCTACAATGAGCAGTTCTTC. The chain combines TRBV2 with TRBJ2-1, with a tentative D call TRBD2 (7 bases). Germline CDR1 and CDR2: SNHLY and FYNNEI. The CDR3 extends over 14 amino acids. Trimming took 4 bases from V and 2 from J, leaving 9 bases between them. The full variable domain, its missing parts supplied by reference TRBV2 and TRBJ2-1, is EPEVTQTPSHQVTQMGQEVILRCVPISNHLYFYWYRQILGQKVEFLVSFYNNEISEKSEIFDDQFSVERPDGSNFTLKIRSTKLEDSAMYFCASSGGGPYNEQFFGPGTRLTVL.

This clonotype was detected many times. The chain combines TRBV7-2 with TRBJ2-1; 7 bases match TRBD2. This CDR3 is 16 amino acids long. CDR1 is SGHTA and CDR2 is FQGNSA in the germline V gene. Losses at the gene ends were 7 bases for V and 2 bases for J; bases not matched to a gene: 11. The chain's CDR3 is CASKGASGATYNEQFF. The CDR3 DNA follows: TGTGCCAGCAAAGGAGCCAGCGGGGCGACCTACAATGAGCAGTTCTTC.

This clonotype was picked up many times. The V gene is TRBV20-1, the J gene TRBJ1-1; 9 nucleotides line up with TRBD1. Germline CDR1 DFQATT, CDR2 SNEGSKA (reference sequence). Losses at the gene ends were 6 bases for V and 1 base for J; bases not matched to a gene: 3. CDR3 length: 13 residues. DNA for the CDR3: TGCAGTGCACGGGACAGGGAGAACACTGAAGCTTTCTTT. Its translation is CSARDRENTEAFF.

This clonotype has at least ten counts. This chain joins TRBV5-6 and TRBJ1-2; D remains unclear. The CDR3 contains 12 residues. The germline V and J ends were trimmed by 0 bases and 7 bases, with 7 bases remaining between them. CDR1 SGHDT and CDR2 YYEEEE come from the germline V gene. The CDR3 spells CASSLVPSGYTF. DNA of the CDR3: TGTGCCAGCAGCTTGGTCCCTTCTGGCTACACCTTC.

This clonotype has a handful of counts. This chain joins TRBV29-1 and TRBJ2-5; 8 nucleotides agree with TRBD2. CDR3 length: 13 amino acids. J gave up 2 bases and V 2 bases, and 1 base lay outside the gene matches. The germline gives CDR1 SQVTM, CDR2 ANQGSEA. The CDR3 nucleotides read TGCAGCGTTGAAACGGGGGGGCAAGAGACCCAGTACTTC. Translating gives CSVETGGQETQYF. Full variable domain (outside the CDR3, taken from reference TRBV29-1 and TRBJ2-5): SAVISQKPSRDICQRGTSLTIQCQVDSQVTMMFWYRQQPGQSLTLIATANQGSEATYESGFVIDKFPISRPNLTFSTLTVSNMSPEDSSIYLCSVETGGQETQYFGPGTRLLVL.

This clonotype appeared many times. The V call is TRBV28, the J call TRBJ2-1, with 9 positions matching TRBD1. The CDR3 sequence is 17 residues long. With V trimmed by 7 bases and J by 6 bases, 16 bases remained unmatched. In germline, CDR1 is MDHEN, CDR2 SYDVKM. The CDR3 is CASTTGGQGNFGNEQFF. CDR3 coding DNA: TGTGCCAGCACCACGGGCGGACAGGGGAATTTTGGCAATGAGCAGTTCTTC.

Many counts were recorded for this clonotype. The chain joins TRBV29-1 to TRBJ1-4; 8 bases line up with TRBD1. V lost 0 bases to trimming and J lost 11 bases; unmatched junction nucleotides: 14. CDR1 and CDR2 (germline): SQVTM, ANQGSEA. The CDR3 is made up of 16 amino acids. Written as DNA, the CDR3 is TGCAGCGTTGAAGATCCTAGCCGGGACAGGTTTGGGAAACTGTTTTTT. Its protein is CSVEDPSRDRFGKLFF.

This clonotype was found many times. V usage is TRBV11-2 and J usage is TRBJ1-1; D is unresolved. Looked up from germline, CDR1 is SGHAT and CDR2 is FQNNGV. The length of the CDR3 is 12 residues. V was clipped by 3 bases and J by 5 bases, with 7 bases between them. CDR3 region: CASSFWGTEAFF. CDR3 nucleotide sequence: TGTGCCAGCAGCTTCTGGGGAACTGAAGCTTTCTTT.

The gene calls are TRBV28 and TRBJ1-1; a weak D match, TRBD1 (5 bases). CDR1 MDHEN and CDR2 SYDVKM come from the germline V gene. The CDR3 is made up of 15 amino acids. Trimming stripped 3 bases from V and 0 bases from J, with 11 bases between. The CDR3 protein is CASSFLTDMNTEAFF. In DNA form, the CDR3 reads TGTGCCAGCAGTTTCCTGACAGACATGAACACTGAAGCTTTCTTT.

A few counts support this clonotype. The chain joins TRBV20-1 to TRBJ1-1; the D gene is possibly TRBD1 (5 bases). Trimming took 1 base from V and 4 from J, leaving 10 bases between them. This CDR3 has 13 amino acids. The germline V gene has CDR1 DFQATT and CDR2 SNEGSKA (reference sequence). The CDR3: CSARVGGTTEAFF. The CDR3 bases are TGCAGTGCTAGAGTTGGGGGAACCACTGAAGCTTTCTTT.

The chain is built from TRBV5-4 and TRBJ2-5; D may be TRBD2 (6 bases). Trimming pared 4 bases from V and 4 bases from J, leaving 23 bases between. The germline CDR1 and CDR2 sequences are SGHNT and YYREEE (reference sequence). This CDR3 spans 17 amino acids. The CDR3 DNA reads as TGTGCCAGCAGCCTAAGGGTGGGGACTCAAGGGGCAGAGACCCAGTACTTC. The encoded protein is CASSLRVGTQGAETQYF.

The chain uses TRBV29-1 and TRBJ2-5; D not resolved. The CDR3 has 12 residues. Per germline, CDR1 SQVTM and CDR2 ANQGSEA. The V gene lost 4 bases and the J gene lost 5 bases, with 11 bases spanning the gap. The CDR3 region has the DNA TGCAGCGTTGTTTGGCTGGGGGAGACCCAGTACTTC. Protein sequence: CSVVWLGETQYF. The full variable domain, completed using reference TRBV29-1 and TRBJ2-5, is SAVISQKPSRDICQRGTSLTIQCQVDSQVTMMFWYRQQPGQSLTLIATANQGSEATYESGFVIDKFPISRPNLTFSTLTVSNMSPEDSSIYLCSVVWLGETQYFGPGTRLLVL.

The rearrangement uses TRBV2 and TRBJ2-2; no definite D call. This CDR3 comprises 16 residues. Trimming shortened V by 2 bases and J by 4 bases, and 14 bases separated the two germline ends. CDR1 and CDR2 from the germline V gene are SNHLY and FYNNEI. The CDR3 DNA reads TGTGCCAGCAGTGAATTGGTACAGCCTAGCACCGGGGAGCTGTTTTTT. Protein product: CASSELVQPSTGELFF.

This clonotype was recorded at least ten times. CDR3 in amino acids: CASSQDGGNNEQFF. In nucleotides, the CDR3 is TGCGCCAGCAGCCAAGATGGAGGAAACAATGAGCAGTTCTTC. This chain links TRBV4-1 with TRBJ2-1; D is possibly TRBD2 (5 bases). This CDR3 region has 14 residues. CDR1 MGHRA and CDR2 YSYEKL come from the germline V gene. V was shortened by 0 bases and J by 5 bases, with 8 bases between the two germline ends.

CDR3 sequence (DNA): TGTGCCAGCAGCTTCTATGGGACCGCTTCTTACAATGAGCAGTTCTTC. Translated: CASSFYGTASYNEQFF. The V gene is TRBV5-5, the J gene TRBJ2-1; perhaps D is TRBD1 or TRBD2 (5 bases each). The V gene lost 2 bases and the J gene lost 4 bases, with 16 bases spanning the gap. The CDR3 is 16 residues long. Germline lookup yields CDR1 SGHKS and CDR2 YYEKEE (reference sequence).